This T cell receptor (beta chain) comes out of a study of CD8+CD57+ T cells in acquired aplastic anemia. The table lists this clonotype with many counts. Flow cytometry had shown expanded CD8+CD57+ cells in the patients chosen for sequencing. TCR beta VDJ combinations and CDR3 sequences were profiled from genomic DNA. TCRdb reprocessed the reads with MiXCR, giving one entry per CDR3 protein. This table has approximately 180,000 distinct CDR3 sequences, more than 60% appearing once. Germline V CDR1 and CDR2: MNHEY, SVGAGI. With 5 bases removed from V and 2 bases from J, the gap between germline ends came to 8 bases. The CDR3 is made up of 13 amino acids.

This clonotype was sampled from a human donor with aplastic anemia. The chain recombines TRBV6-5 with TRBJ2-3; no reliable D call. Sequencing used sorted CD4+, CD8+, or CD8+CD57+ T cells (not recorded which) from PBMCs. The CDR3 DNA reads TGTGCCAGCAGTCCTCACACCACAGATACGCAGTATTTT. Its protein product is CASSPHTTDTQYF.